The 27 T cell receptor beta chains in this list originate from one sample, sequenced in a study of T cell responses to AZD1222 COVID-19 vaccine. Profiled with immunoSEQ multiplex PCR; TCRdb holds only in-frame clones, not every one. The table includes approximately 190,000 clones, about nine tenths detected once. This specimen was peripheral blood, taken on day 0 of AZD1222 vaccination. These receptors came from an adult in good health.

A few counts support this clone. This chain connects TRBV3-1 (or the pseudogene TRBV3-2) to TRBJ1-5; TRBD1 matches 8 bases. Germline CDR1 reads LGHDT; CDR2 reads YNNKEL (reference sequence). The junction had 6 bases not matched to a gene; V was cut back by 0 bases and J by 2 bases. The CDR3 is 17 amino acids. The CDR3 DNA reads TGTGCCAGCAGCCAAGATTCAGGGGGCGCGGGCAATCAGCCCCAGCATTTT. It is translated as CASSQDSGGAGNQPQHF.

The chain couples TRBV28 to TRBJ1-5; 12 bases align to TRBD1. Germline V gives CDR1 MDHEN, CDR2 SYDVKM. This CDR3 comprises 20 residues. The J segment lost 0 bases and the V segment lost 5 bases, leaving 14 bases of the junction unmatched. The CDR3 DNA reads TGTGCCAGCAGTAACGCCGGGACAGGGGGCCTCCGGTATAGCAATCAGCCCCAGCATTTT. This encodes CASSNAGTGGLRYSNQPQHF.

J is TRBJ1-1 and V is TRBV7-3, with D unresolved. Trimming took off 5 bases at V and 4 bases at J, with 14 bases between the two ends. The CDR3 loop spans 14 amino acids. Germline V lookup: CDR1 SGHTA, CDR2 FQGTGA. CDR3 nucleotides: TGTGCCAGCAGCCCAAATGATCGGGCCACTGAAGCTTTCTTT. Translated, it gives CASSPNDRATEAFF.

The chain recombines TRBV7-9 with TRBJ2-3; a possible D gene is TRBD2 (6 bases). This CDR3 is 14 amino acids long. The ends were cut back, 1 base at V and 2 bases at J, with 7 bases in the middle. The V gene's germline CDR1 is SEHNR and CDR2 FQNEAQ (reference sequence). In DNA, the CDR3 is TGTGCCAGCAGCTTAGGGACTATCACAGATACGCAGTATTTT. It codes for CASSLGTITDTQYF.

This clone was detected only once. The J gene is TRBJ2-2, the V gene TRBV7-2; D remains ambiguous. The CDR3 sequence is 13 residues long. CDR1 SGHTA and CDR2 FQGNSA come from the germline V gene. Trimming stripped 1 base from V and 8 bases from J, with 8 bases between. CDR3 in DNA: TGTGCCAGCAGCTTAGTCTCCTCTGGGGAGCTGTTTTTT. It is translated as CASSLVSSGELFF.

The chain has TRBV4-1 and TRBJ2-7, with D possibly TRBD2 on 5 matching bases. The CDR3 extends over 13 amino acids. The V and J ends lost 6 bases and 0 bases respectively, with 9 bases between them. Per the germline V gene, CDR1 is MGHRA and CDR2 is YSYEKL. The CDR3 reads CASSEGSSYEQYF. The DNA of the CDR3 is TGCGCCAGCAGTGAAGGGAGCTCCTACGAGCAGTACTTC.

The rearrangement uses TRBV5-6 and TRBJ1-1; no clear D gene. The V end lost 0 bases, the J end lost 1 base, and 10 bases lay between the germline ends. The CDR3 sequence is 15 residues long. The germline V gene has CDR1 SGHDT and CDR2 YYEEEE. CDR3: CASSLAQAENTEAFF. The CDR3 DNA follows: TGTGCCAGCAGCTTGGCCCAAGCAGAGAACACTGAAGCTTTCTTT.

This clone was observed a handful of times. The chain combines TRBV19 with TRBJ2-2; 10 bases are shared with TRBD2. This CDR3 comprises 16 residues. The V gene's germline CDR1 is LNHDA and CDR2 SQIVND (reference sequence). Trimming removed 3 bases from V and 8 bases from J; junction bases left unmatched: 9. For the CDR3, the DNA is TGTGCCAGTAGTATGCGGTCTAGCGGGAGTTTGGGGGAGCTGTTTTTT. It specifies CASSMRSSGSLGELFF.

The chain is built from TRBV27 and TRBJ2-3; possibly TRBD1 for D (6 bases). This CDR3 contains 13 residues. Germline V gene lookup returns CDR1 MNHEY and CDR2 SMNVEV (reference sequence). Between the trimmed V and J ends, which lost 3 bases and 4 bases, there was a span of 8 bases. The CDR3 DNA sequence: TGTGCCAGCAGTTTCACAGGGTCAGATACGCAGTATTTT. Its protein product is CASSFTGSDTQYF.

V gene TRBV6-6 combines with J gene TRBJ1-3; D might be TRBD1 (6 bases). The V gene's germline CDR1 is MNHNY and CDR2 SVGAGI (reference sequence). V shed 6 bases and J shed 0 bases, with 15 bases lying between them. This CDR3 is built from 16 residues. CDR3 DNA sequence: TGTGCCAGCAGCTACGGGACATTAAACTCTGGAAACACCATATATTTT. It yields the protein CASSYGTLNSGNTIYF.

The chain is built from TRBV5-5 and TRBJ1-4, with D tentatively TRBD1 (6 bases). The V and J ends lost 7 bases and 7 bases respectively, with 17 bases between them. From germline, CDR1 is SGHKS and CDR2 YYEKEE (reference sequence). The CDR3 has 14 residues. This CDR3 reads CASREPGESEKLFF. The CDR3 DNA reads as TGTGCCAGCCGCGAGCCAGGGGAAAGTGAAAAACTGTTTTTT.

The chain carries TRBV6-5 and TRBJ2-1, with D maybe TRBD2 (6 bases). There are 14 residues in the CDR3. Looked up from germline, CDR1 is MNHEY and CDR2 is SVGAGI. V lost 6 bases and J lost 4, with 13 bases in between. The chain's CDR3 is CASSLSAGYNEQFF. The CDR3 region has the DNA TGTGCCAGCAGCCTCTCCGCGGGATACAATGAGCAGTTCTTC.

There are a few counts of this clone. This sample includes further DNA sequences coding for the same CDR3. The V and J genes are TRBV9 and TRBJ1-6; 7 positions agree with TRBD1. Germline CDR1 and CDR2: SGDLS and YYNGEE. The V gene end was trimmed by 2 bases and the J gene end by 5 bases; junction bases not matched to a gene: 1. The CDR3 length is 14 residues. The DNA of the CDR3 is TGTGCCAGCAGCGTCGGGACAGATAATTCACCCCTCCACTTT. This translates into CASSVGTDNSPLHF.

The CDR3 DNA is TGTGCCAGTAGCCCGGACAGTCCTTATAGCAATCAGCCCCAGCATTTT. This encodes CASSPDSPYSNQPQHF. The chain recombines TRBV19 with TRBJ1-5; weak D call: TRBD1 (6 bases). Germline V gene sequence: CDR1 LNHDA, CDR2 SQIVND (reference sequence). V was pared by 6 bases and J by 0 bases, with 15 bases between. The CDR3 totals 16 residues. Drawing the rest from reference TRBV19 and TRBJ1-5, the complete variable domain is DGGITQSPKYLFRKEGQNVTLSCEQNLNHDAMYWYRQDPGQGLRLIYYSQIVNDFQKGDIAEGYSVSREKKESFPLTVTSAQKNPTAFYLCASSPDSPYSNQPQHFGDGTRLSIL.

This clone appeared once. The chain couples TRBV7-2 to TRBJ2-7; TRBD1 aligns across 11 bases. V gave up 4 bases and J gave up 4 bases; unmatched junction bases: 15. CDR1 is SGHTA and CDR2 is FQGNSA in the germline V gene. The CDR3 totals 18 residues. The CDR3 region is CASSSTSPGTGGFYEQYF. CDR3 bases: TGTGCCAGCAGCTCGACTTCACCCGGGACAGGGGGTTTTTACGAGCAGTACTTC.

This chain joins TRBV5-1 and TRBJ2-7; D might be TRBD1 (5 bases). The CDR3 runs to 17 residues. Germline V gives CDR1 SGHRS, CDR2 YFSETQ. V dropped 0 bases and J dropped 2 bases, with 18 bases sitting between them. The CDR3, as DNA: TGCGCCAGCAGCTTGGGTCGGACCCAAGGGGCGGCCTACGAGCAGTACTTC. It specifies CASSLGRTQGAAYEQYF.

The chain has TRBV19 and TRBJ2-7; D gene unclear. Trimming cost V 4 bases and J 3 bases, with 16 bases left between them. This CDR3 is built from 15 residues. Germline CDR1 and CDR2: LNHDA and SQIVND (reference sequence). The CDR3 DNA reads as TGTGCCAGTAGTAGTGCTCAGTTCGGAAGCTACGAGCAGTACTTC. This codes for CASSSAQFGSYEQYF.

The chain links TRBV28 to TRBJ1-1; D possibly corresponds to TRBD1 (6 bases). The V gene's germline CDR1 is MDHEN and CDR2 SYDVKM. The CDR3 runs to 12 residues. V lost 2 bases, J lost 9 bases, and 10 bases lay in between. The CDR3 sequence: CASSLSQGQAFF. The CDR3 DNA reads TGTGCCAGCAGTTTAAGTCAGGGGCAAGCTTTCTTT.

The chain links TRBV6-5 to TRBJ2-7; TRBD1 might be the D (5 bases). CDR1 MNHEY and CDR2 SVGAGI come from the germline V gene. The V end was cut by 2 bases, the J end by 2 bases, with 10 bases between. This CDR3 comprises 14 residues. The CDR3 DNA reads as TGTGCCAGCAGTTACGAACAGGTGGCCTACGAGCAGTACTTC. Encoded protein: CASSYEQVAYEQYF.

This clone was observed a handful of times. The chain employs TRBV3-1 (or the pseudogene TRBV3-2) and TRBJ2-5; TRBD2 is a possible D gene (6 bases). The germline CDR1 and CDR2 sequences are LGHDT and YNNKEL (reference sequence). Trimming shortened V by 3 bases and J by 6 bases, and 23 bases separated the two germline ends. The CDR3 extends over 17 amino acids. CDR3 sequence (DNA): TGTGCCAGCAGCCATAATCCGCGACTAGTGGGTTTGCAGACCCAGTACTTC. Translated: CASSHNPRLVGLQTQYF.

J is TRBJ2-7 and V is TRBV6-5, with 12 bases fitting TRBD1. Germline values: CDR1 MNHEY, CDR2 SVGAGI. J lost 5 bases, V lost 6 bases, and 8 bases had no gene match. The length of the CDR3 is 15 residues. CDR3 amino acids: CASRPTGTGGDEQYF. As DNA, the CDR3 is TGTGCCAGCAGACCAACCGGGACAGGGGGCGACGAGCAGTACTTC.

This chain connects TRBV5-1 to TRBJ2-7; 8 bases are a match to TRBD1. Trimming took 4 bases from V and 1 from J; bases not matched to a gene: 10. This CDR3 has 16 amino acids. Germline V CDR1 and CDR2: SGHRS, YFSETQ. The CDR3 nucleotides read TGCGCCAGCAGCCGTCAATCAGGGGGCGAATCCTACGAGCAGTACTTC. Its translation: CASSRQSGGESYEQYF.

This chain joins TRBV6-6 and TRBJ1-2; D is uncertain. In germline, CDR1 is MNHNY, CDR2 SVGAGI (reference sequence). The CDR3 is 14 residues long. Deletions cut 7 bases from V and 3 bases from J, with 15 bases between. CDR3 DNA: TGTGCCAGCATGGTGGGGAAAGCGGACTATGGCTACACCTTC. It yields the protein CASMVGKADYGYTF.

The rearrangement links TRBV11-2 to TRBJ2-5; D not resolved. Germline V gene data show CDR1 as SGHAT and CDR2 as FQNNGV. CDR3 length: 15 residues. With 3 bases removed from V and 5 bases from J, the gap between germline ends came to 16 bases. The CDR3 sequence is CASSLGYTMKETQYF. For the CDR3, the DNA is TGTGCCAGCAGCTTGGGATACACGATGAAGGAGACCCAGTACTTC.

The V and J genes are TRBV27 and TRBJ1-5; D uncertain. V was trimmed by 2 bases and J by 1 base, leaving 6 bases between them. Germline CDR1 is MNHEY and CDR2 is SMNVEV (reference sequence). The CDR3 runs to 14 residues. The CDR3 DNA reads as TGTGCCAGCAGTTTAGGACGAAGCAATCAGCCCCAGCATTTT. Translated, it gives CASSLGRSNQPQHF.

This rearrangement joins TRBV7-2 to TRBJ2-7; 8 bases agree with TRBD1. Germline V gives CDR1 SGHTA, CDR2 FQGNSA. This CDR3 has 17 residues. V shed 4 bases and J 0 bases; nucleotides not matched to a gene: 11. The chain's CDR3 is CASSWSAQGGSSYEQYF. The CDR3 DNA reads TGTGCCAGCAGCTGGTCAGCACAGGGGGGAAGCTCCTACGAGCAGTACTTC.

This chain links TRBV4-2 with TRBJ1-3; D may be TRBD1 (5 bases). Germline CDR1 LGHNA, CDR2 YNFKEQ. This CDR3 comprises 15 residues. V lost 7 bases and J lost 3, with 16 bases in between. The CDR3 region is CASTRDPKDGNTIYF. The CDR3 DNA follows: TGTGCCAGCACCCGGGACCCAAAAGATGGAAACACCATATATTTT.